These 25 T cell receptor beta chains share one sample of origin, sequenced in a study of spatial heterogeneity in lung cancer. Time point noted: blood at routine non-recurrence follow-up after resection. Sequencing was performed on whole RNA extracted from tumor and nontumor lung tissue, or from frozen PBMC, and the material was left unsorted. TCRdb processed the 5' RACE reads anew with MiXCR; each CDR3 protein has one entry. The sample includes roughly 26,000 distinct CDR3 sequences, roughly 5.5% seen only once; the top ten take roughly 21%. The sequencing used PBMCs, collected at follow-up. These receptors all stem from a male donor with early-stage non-small cell lung cancer.

This sequence joins TRBV18 and TRBJ2-2; D remains unclear. CDR3 length: 12 residues. The ends were cut back, 2 bases at V and 6 bases at J, with 4 bases in the middle. Germline V gives CDR1 KGHSH, CDR2 LQKENI. The CDR3 DNA follows: TGTGCCAGCTCACCATTGCCCGGGGAGCTGTTTTTT. It translates to CASSPLPGELFF.

This clonotype was counted many times. The chain employs TRBV28 and TRBJ2-1, with D unclear. CDR1 is MDHEN, CDR2 SYDVKM, per germline. Between the trimmed V and J ends, which lost 2 bases and 8 bases, there was a span of 16 bases. The CDR3 extends over 15 amino acids. The CDR3 loop reads CASSLVGPSVDEQFF. The CDR3 nucleotides are TGTGCCAGCAGTTTAGTGGGTCCCTCGGTTGATGAGCAGTTCTTC.

This clonotype was seen ten or more times. This CDR3 is CAWRRRVRWNEQFF. Written as DNA, the CDR3 is TGTGCCTGGAGACGCAGGGTCAGGTGGAATGAGCAGTTCTTC. The chain has TRBV30 and TRBJ2-1; perhaps TRBD1 as D (5 bases). Germline V CDR1 and CDR2: GTSNPN, SVGIG (reference sequence). V gave up 3 bases and J gave up 7 bases, with 16 bases separating them. The CDR3 totals 14 residues.

This clonotype was counted at least ten times. This rearrangement joins TRBV29-1 to TRBJ2-5; D call uncertain. This CDR3 has 12 residues. V gave up 4 bases and J gave up 1 base, with 7 bases separating them. CDR1 and CDR2 from the germline V gene are SQVTM and ANQGSEA. CDR3 sequence: CSVVSSQETQYF. The DNA of the CDR3 is TGCAGCGTTGTCTCTAGCCAAGAGACCCAGTACTTC. Drawing the rest from reference TRBV29-1 and TRBJ2-5, the complete variable domain is SAVISQKPSRDICQRGTSLTIQCQVDSQVTMMFWYRQQPGQSLTLIATANQGSEATYESGFVIDKFPISRPNLTFSTLTVSNMSPEDSSIYLCSVVSSQETQYFGPGTRLLVL.

This clonotype was seen at least ten times. This chain uses TRBV5-6 with TRBJ2-2; no clear D gene. Per germline, CDR1 SGHDT and CDR2 YYEEEE. Deletions cut 0 bases from V and 0 bases from J, with 12 bases between. The CDR3 sequence is 17 residues long. This CDR3 is CASSLVGENANTGELFF. CDR3 bases: TGTGCCAGCAGCTTGGTCGGAGAGAACGCGAACACCGGGGAGCTGTTTTTT.

This clonotype was seen a handful of times. This sequence joins TRBV6-5 and TRBJ2-6; 8 bases match TRBD1. CDR1 and CDR2 from the germline V gene are MNHEY and SVGAGI. The V and J ends lost 6 bases and 0 bases, in that order; junction bases with no gene match: 4. The CDR3 is made up of 16 amino acids. For the CDR3, the DNA is TGTGCCAGCAGGGGACAGGCGCGCTCTGGGGCCAACGTCCTGACTTTC. Protein: CASRGQARSGANVLTF.

This clonotype was recorded many times. This chain joins TRBV29-1 and TRBJ2-1; 13 bases line up with TRBD2. Germline V gene lookup returns CDR1 SQVTM and CDR2 ANQGSEA. The V segment lost 0 bases and the J segment 9 bases; nucleotides outside the gene matches: 8. This CDR3 spans 16 amino acids. The DNA of the CDR3 is TGCAGCGTTGAAGAACCGGGACTAGCGGGATGGGGTGAGCAGTTCTTC. Translating gives CSVEEPGLAGWGEQFF.

The table lists this clonotype with a few counts. Given a much more abundant clone one base away, this may be a read error. The genes are TRBV18 and TRBJ2-1, with D unclear. CDR1 KGHSH and CDR2 LQKENI come from the germline V gene. The CDR3 has 12 residues. V was pared by 1 base and J by 5 bases, with 3 bases between. The CDR3 protein is CASSPRDNEQFF. The CDR3 coding sequence is TGTGCCAGCTCACCACGGGACAATGAGCAGTTCTTC.

This clonotype was counted many times. V usage is TRBV6-2 or TRBV6-3 and J usage is TRBJ2-7; possible D gene TRBD2, 6 bases. Germline loops: CDR1 MNHEY, CDR2 SVGEGT. Trimming removed 1 base from V and 2 bases from J, with 18 bases in between. The CDR3 contains 17 residues. The CDR3 DNA reads as TGTGCCAGCAGTTACTACCGGGAGAGTCCGGAAGCCTACGAGCAGTACGTC. Amino acid sequence: CASSYYRESPEAYEQYV.

This clonotype was counted between two and nine times. The chain couples TRBV7-2 to TRBJ2-1, with D perhaps matching TRBD2 (6 bases). Germline V gene lookup returns CDR1 SGHTA and CDR2 FQGNSA. The CDR3 loop spans 14 amino acids. V was shortened by 0 bases and J by 8 bases, with 11 bases between the two germline ends. The CDR3 here is CASSLASGGDEQFF. CDR3 coding DNA: TGTGCCAGCAGCTTAGCGAGTGGCGGGGATGAGCAGTTCTTC.

This clonotype showed up many times. The chain recombines TRBV29-1 with TRBJ1-3; no clear D. The germline gives CDR1 SQVTM, CDR2 ANQGSEA. This CDR3 is 14 amino acids long. Deletions cut 0 bases from V and 2 bases from J, with 8 bases between. CDR3 DNA sequence: TGCAGCGTTGAAGAGGGAACGGCTGGAAACACCATATATTTT. It codes for CSVEEGTAGNTIYF.

This clonotype was found many times. The chain couples TRBV20-1 to TRBJ2-3; 11 positions agree with TRBD2. The CDR3 is 17 residues long. J gave up 2 bases and V 6 bases, and 13 bases lay outside the gene matches. CDR1 and CDR2 (germline): DFQATT, SNEGSKA (reference sequence). The CDR3 DNA is TGCAGTGCAATAATACCGGGACTAGCGGACAACACAGATACGCAGTATTTT. It yields the protein CSAIIPGLADNTDTQYF.

This clonotype was counted many times. The J gene is TRBJ1-2, the V gene TRBV3-1; D remains ambiguous. The CDR3 extends over 14 amino acids. Looked up from germline, CDR1 is LGHDT and CDR2 is YNNKEL (reference sequence). Trimming removed 4 bases at V and 7 bases at J, with 16 bases between. CDR3 coding DNA: TGTGCCAGCAGCCCCACGTCCCAAAGTCGTGGCTACACCTTC. It codes for CASSPTSQSRGYTF. The variable domain in full, with the rest retrieved from reference TRBV3-1 and TRBJ1-2, is DTAVSQTPKYLVTQMGNDKSIKCEQNLGHDTMYWYKQDSKKFLKIMFSYNNKELIINETVPNRFSPKSPDKAHLNLHINSLELGDSAVYFCASSPTSQSRGYTFGSGTRLTVV.

This clonotype was observed at least ten times. Written as DNA, the CDR3 is TGTGCCAGCAGCCCGGACAGGCGCTCTGGAAACACCATATATTTT. This translates into CASSPDRRSGNTIYF. V and J are TRBV6-6 and TRBJ1-3, with TRBD1 identical over 7 bases. Germline V gives CDR1 MNHNY, CDR2 SVGAGI (reference sequence). The J segment lost 0 bases and the V segment lost 6 bases, leaving 5 bases of the junction unmatched. The CDR3 runs 15 residues.

This clonotype was counted at least ten times. Written as DNA, the CDR3 is TGCAGCGTTATACCAGCGGGGGACTACGAGCAGTACTTC. Translating gives CSVIPAGDYEQYF. The rearrangement uses TRBV29-1 and TRBJ2-7; 8 bases are shared with TRBD2. Germline V gives CDR1 SQVTM, CDR2 ANQGSEA. The CDR3 covers 13 residues. V was pared by 5 bases and J by 3 bases, with 6 bases of the junction left unmatched.

There are many counts of this clonotype. The chain has TRBV18 and TRBJ2-5; D unresolved. The CDR3 extends over 13 amino acids. Germline V gives CDR1 KGHSH, CDR2 LQKENI. The germline V and J ends were trimmed by 3 bases and 1 base, with 6 bases remaining between them. CDR3: CASSPPTQETQYF. The CDR3 DNA sequence: TGTGCCAGCTCACCTCCCACCCAAGAGACCCAGTACTTC.

This clonotype came up a few times. This chain joins TRBV29-1 and TRBJ2-1; D is unresolved. Looked up from germline, CDR1 is SQVTM and CDR2 is ANQGSEA. The CDR3 is 14 amino acids. The ends were cut back, 3 bases at V and 0 bases at J, with 9 bases in the middle. The CDR3, as DNA: TGCAGCGTTGAGGCGATTAGCTCCTACAATGAGCAGTTCTTC. Its translation is CSVEAISSYNEQFF.

The chain combines TRBV6-5 with TRBJ2-5, with D uncertain. Germline CDR1 and CDR2: MNHEY and SVGAGI. Trimming removed 4 bases from V and 1 base from J, with 10 bases in between. The CDR3 has 14 amino acids. CDR3 protein: CASSFSRSQETQYF. The CDR3 DNA follows: TGTGCCAGCAGTTTCTCTCGGTCCCAAGAGACCCAGTACTTC.

This clonotype was found a few times. V usage is TRBV9 and J usage is TRBJ1-1, with 11 bases lining up with TRBD1. Germline V lookup: CDR1 SGDLS, CDR2 YYNGEE. J gave up 11 bases and V 4 bases, and 13 bases lay outside the gene matches. CDR3 length equals 15 residues. Written as DNA, the CDR3 is TGTGCCAGCAGCCTCGGACAGGGGGCCTTGGTAGACGCTTTCTTT. Its translation is CASSLGQGALVDAFF.

This clonotype occurred many times. CDR3 amino acids: CSARDSGGTPQNEQFF. The DNA for the CDR3 is TGCAGTGCTAGAGATTCCGGCGGGACTCCCCAAAATGAGCAGTTCTTC. This sequence joins TRBV20-1 and TRBJ2-1, with a tentative D call TRBD2 (6 bases). Germline V gene lookup returns CDR1 DFQATT and CDR2 SNEGSKA (reference sequence). V was pared by 0 bases and J by 7 bases, with 19 bases between. The CDR3 length is 16 residues.

This clonotype was seen repeatedly, ten times or more. The chain combines TRBV5-4 with TRBJ2-2; a weak D match, TRBD1 (5 bases). Looked up from germline, CDR1 is SGHNT and CDR2 is YYREEE (reference sequence). The CDR3 is 16 amino acids. V was cut by 6 bases and J by 6 bases, with 21 bases left in between. The CDR3 loop reads CASNDPRQGKAGELFF. The DNA of the CDR3 is TGTGCCAGCAACGACCCACGGCAGGGAAAGGCCGGGGAGCTGTTTTTT.

At least ten counts were recorded for this clonotype. The V and J genes are TRBV20-1 and TRBJ2-6; D uncertain. In germline, CDR1 is DFQATT, CDR2 SNEGSKA (reference sequence). The CDR3 contains 14 residues. Trimming removed 6 bases from V and 1 base from J, with 10 bases in between. The CDR3 region has the DNA TGCAGTGCCCTACACCAGTCTGGGGCCAACGTCCTGACTTTC. It encodes CSALHQSGANVLTF.

This chain joins TRBV5-6 and TRBJ2-7; D remains ambiguous. The germline CDR1 and CDR2 sequences are SGHDT and YYEEEE. V dropped 4 bases and J dropped 1 base, with 15 bases sitting between them. The CDR3 has 15 residues. The CDR3 sequence is CASSRGRAESYEQYF. Here the CDR3 DNA reads TGTGCCAGCAGCCGAGGCCGCGCGGAATCCTACGAGCAGTACTTC.

J is TRBJ2-1 and V is TRBV10-3; D possibly corresponds to TRBD1 (5 bases). The CDR3 contains 17 residues. Germline V lookup: CDR1 ENHRY, CDR2 SYGVKD. V lost 2 bases to trimming and J lost 0 bases, with 14 bases between them. DNA of the CDR3: TGTGCCATCAGTGAGGGGGCCAGCATTGACTCCTACAATGAGCAGTTCTTC. This sequence encodes CAISEGASIDSYNEQFF.

This clonotype has a count of ten or more. The rearrangement links TRBV5-1 to TRBJ2-7; D not certain. V lost 0 bases and J lost 7, with 14 bases in between. This CDR3 has 14 amino acids. Germline loops: CDR1 SGHRS, CDR2 YFSETQ. CDR3 nucleotide sequence: TGCGCCAGCAGCTTGGCCGGACCCGGTCGAGAGCAGTACTTC. Encoded protein: CASSLAGPGREQYF.